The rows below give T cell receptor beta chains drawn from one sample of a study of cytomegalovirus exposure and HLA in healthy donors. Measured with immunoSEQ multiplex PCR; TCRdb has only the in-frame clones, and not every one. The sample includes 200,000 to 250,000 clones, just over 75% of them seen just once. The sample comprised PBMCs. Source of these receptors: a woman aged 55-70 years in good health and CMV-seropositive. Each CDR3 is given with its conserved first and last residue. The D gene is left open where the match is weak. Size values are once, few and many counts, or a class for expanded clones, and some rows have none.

CASSERANYGYTF	TGTGCCAGCAGTGAACGGGCTAACTATGGCTACACCTTC	.	TRBV6-1	TRBJ1-2	.
CASSLVQLNTEAFF	TGCGCCAGCAGCTTGGTACAGCTGAACACTGAAGCTTTCTTT	.	TRBV5-1	TRBJ1-1	.
CASSPRPGTGNTEAFF	TGTGCCAGCAGCCCCCGTCCCGGGACAGGGAACACTGAAGCTTTCTTT	.	TRBV7-9	TRBJ1-1	TRBD1
CASSLAASGSGTGELFF	TGTGCCAGCAGCTTGGCGGCTAGCGGGAGTGGCACCGGGGAGCTGTTTTTT	.	TRBV5-8	TRBJ2-2	TRBD2
CAINIWDRGDYGYTF	TGTGCCATCAATATCTGGGACAGGGGGGACTATGGCTACACCTTC	.	TRBV10-3	TRBJ1-2	TRBD1
CATRILAGYNEQFF	TGTGCCACCCGAATACTAGCGGGCTACAATGAGCAGTTCTTC	once	TRBV6-4	TRBJ2-1	TRBD2
CASSILGGRSSGANVLTF	TGTGCCAGTAGTATCTTAGGGGGACGGAGCTCTGGGGCCAACGTCCTGACTTTC	.	TRBV19	TRBJ2-6	.
CASSEQGGTYEQYF	TGTGCCAGCAGTGAACAGGGGGGAACCTACGAGCAGTACTTC	.	TRBV2	TRBJ2-7	.
CASSQVASPGELFF	TGCGCCAGCAGCCAAGTAGCTAGTCCCGGGGAGCTGTTTTTT	.	TRBV4-1	TRBJ2-2	.
CSSSLRWTGGAFGETQYF	TGTTCCAGCAGCTTAAGGTGGACAGGGGGCGCGTTCGGAGAGACCCAGTACTTC	.	TRBV7-9	TRBJ2-5	TRBD1
CASSPGGQDTEAFF	TGTGCCAGCTCACCAGGCGGACAGGACACTGAAGCTTTCTTT	.	TRBV18	TRBJ1-1	TRBD1
CAGVRGGSGNTIYF	TGTGCCGGGGTGAGGGGGGGCTCTGGAAACACCATATATTTT	.	TRBV6-1	TRBJ1-3	.
CASSMTLQETQYF	TGTGCCAGCAGCATGACTCTACAAGAGACCCAGTACTTC	.	TRBV11-3	TRBJ2-5	.
CASSTAGTLAYEQYF	TGTGCCAGCAGCACAGCGGGGACACTCGCCTACGAGCAGTACTTC	few	TRBV7-9	TRBJ2-7	.
CASSPPRRDTQYF	TGTGCCAGCTCACCCCCTAGGAGGGATACGCAGTATTTT	.	TRBV18	TRBJ2-3	.
CASSPQGDGADTQYF	TGTGCCAGCTCACCACAGGGAGATGGAGCAGATACGCAGTATTTT	.	TRBV18	TRBJ2-3	.
CASSSQGGAANEKLFF	TGTGCCAGCAGCTCACAGGGGGGCGCCGCGAATGAAAAACTGTTTTTT	.	TRBV7-9	TRBJ1-4	TRBD1
CSSSLGAGYEQYF	TGTTCCAGCAGCTTAGGAGCGGGGTACGAGCAGTACTTC	.	TRBV7-9	TRBJ2-7	TRBD2
CASSEASGRYEQYF	TGTGCCAGCAGTGAGGCTAGCGGGAGGTACGAGCAGTACTTC	.	TRBV6-1	TRBJ2-7	TRBD2
CASTLGTMNTGELFF	TGTGCCAGCACCCTAGGGACTATGAACACCGGGGAGCTGTTTTTT	.	TRBV6-1	TRBJ2-2	TRBD2
CASSGQGLLEQYF	TGTGCCAGCAGCGGACAGGGGCTGTTGGAGCAGTACTTC	once	TRBV11-2	TRBJ2-7	TRBD1
CAISESKRGAWETQYF	TGTGCCATCAGTGAGTCGAAACGGGGGGCGTGGGAGACCCAGTACTTC	.	TRBV10-3	TRBJ2-5	.
CASSLAWAGRLPSTDTQYF	TGTGCCAGCAGCTTAGCATGGGCAGGGAGGCTGCCTAGCACAGATACGCAGTATTTT	once	TRBV7-2	TRBJ2-3	.
CASSTGLDQPQHF	TGCGCCAGCAGTACAGGGTTGGATCAGCCCCAGCATTTT	.	TRBV10-1	TRBJ1-5	.
CASSWISGEETQYF	TGTGCCAGCAGCTGGATTAGCGGAGAAGAGACCCAGTACTTC	.	TRBV6-6	TRBJ2-5	.
CSAQKEGTQYF	TGCAGTGCTCAAAAAGAGGGGACCCAGTACTTC	.	TRBV20-1	TRBJ2-5	.
CASSVTGAGNTEAFF	TGTGCCAGCAGCGTGACAGGGGCGGGGAACACTGAAGCTTTCTTT	.	TRBV5-4	TRBJ1-1	TRBD1
CASSEARLIQETQYF	TGTGCCAGCAGTGAAGCCCGCCTAATACAAGAGACCCAGTACTTC	.	TRBV6-1	TRBJ2-5	.
CASSLRGPSSGNTIYF	TGTGCCAGCAGTCTCCGTGGTCCCAGCTCTGGAAACACCATATATTTT	.	TRBV28	TRBJ1-3	.
CASSPGPRAETQYF	TGTGCCAGCTCACCAGGCCCCAGGGCAGAGACCCAGTACTTC	.	TRBV18	TRBJ2-5	.
CASVSSPPNEKLFF	TGTGCCAGCGTTTCTAGCCCCCCTAATGAAAAACTGTTTTTT	once	TRBV6-1	TRBJ1-4	.
CATGQGGTYEQYF	TGTGCCACCGGACAGGGGGGTACCTACGAGCAGTACTTC	once	TRBV18	TRBJ2-7	TRBD1
CASSQQRETQYF	TGTGCCAGCAGCCAGCAGCGAGAGACCCAGTACTTC	.	TRBV14	TRBJ2-5	.
CASSLEGGLNTEAFF	TGCGCCAGCAGCTTGGAAGGAGGGCTGAACACTGAAGCTTTCTTT	.	TRBV5-1	TRBJ1-1	.
CASSLDLALDTQYF	TGTGCCAGCAGCTTAGATCTAGCCCTGGATACGCAGTATTTT	.	TRBV11-2	TRBJ2-3	.
CASSPLEGKSNQPQHF	TGTGCCAGCAGTCCCTTAGAGGGCAAGAGCAATCAGCCCCAGCATTTT	.	TRBV28	TRBJ1-5	.
CASRGGSSYNSPLHF	TGTGCCAGCCGGGGGGGGAGCTCCTATAATTCACCCCTCCACTTT	.	TRBV19	TRBJ1-6	.
CASSLGSSGANVLTF	TGTGCCAGCAGCTTGGGCAGCTCTGGGGCCAACGTCCTGACTTTC	few	TRBV5-4	TRBJ2-6	.
CASSASGTGIYGYTF	TGCGCCAGCAGTGCGTCCGGGACAGGGATCTATGGCTACACCTTC	.	TRBV10-2	TRBJ1-2	TRBD1
CASSTPGQGNYNEQFF	TGTGCCAGCTCAACCCCGGGACAGGGGAACTACAATGAGCAGTTCTTC	once	TRBV7-8	TRBJ2-1	TRBD1
CASSEGGGQKYEQYF	TGCGCCAGCAGCGAAGGGGGCGGACAGAAATACGAGCAGTACTTC	.	TRBV5-1	TRBJ2-7	TRBD1
CALRTGSNQPQHF	TGTGCCCTCCGGACAGGGAGCAATCAGCCCCAGCATTTT	.	TRBV30	TRBJ1-5	TRBD1
CATSRELASEQFF	TGTGCCACCAGCAGAGAACTAGCTAGTGAGCAGTTCTTC	.	TRBV15	TRBJ2-1	.
CSSTFIQGAEAFF	TGTTCCAGCACCTTTATACAGGGGGCTGAAGCTTTCTTT	.	TRBV7-9	TRBJ1-1	TRBD1
CASSTRETGEQYF	TGCGCCAGCAGCACCCGGGAGACCGGCGAGCAGTACTTC	.	TRBV5-1	TRBJ2-7	.
CASSMGDSRNSPLHF	TGTGCCAGCAGCATGGGGGACAGTCGTAATTCACCCCTCCACTTT	.	TRBV7-9	TRBJ1-6	TRBD1
CASSLVLNGGAEAFF	TGTGCCAGCAGCTTAGTCTTAAACGGAGGGGCTGAAGCTTTCTTT	.	TRBV11-2	TRBJ1-1	.
CASSLELAGETQYF	TGTGCCAGCAGCTTGGAACTAGCTGGGGAGACCCAGTACTTC	.	TRBV5-4	TRBJ2-5	.
CAAYGTSNTGELFF	TGTGCCGCGTACGGGACTTCAAACACCGGGGAGCTGTTTTTT	.	TRBV6-1	TRBJ2-2	.
CASSVGAGGPSYNEQFF	TGTGCCAGCAGCGTAGGTGCGGGAGGGCCGTCCTACAATGAGCAGTTCTTC	.	TRBV9	TRBJ2-1	TRBD2
CASSSGQKREQYF	TGTGCCAGCAGTTCCGGACAGAAACGGGAGCAGTACTTC	.	TRBV28	TRBJ2-7	.